A single sample gave rise to the 22 T cell receptor beta chains below, sequenced in a study of post-analysis software for immune sequencing data. Carried by the TCR beta cDNA libraries were unique molecular identifiers. In TCRdb, the PCR reads were re-called with MiXCR into one record per CDR3 protein. The sample has some 160,000 distinct CDR3 sequences, about 36% seen once. Material: blood, obtained after autologous hematopoietic stem cell transplantation. The origin of the receptors is a girl aged 5 to 17 with multiple sclerosis.

V usage is TRBV7-3 and J usage is TRBJ2-1; 8 nucleotides match TRBD2. J lost 0 bases, V lost 3 bases, and 13 bases had no gene match. The length of the CDR3 is 19 residues. Germline V CDR1 and CDR2: SGHTA, FQGTGA. As DNA, the CDR3 is TGTGCCAGCAGCTTTGTAGGGGGACTAGGGGCCCCCTCCTACAATGAGCAGTTCTTC. This codes for CASSFVGGLGAPSYNEQFF.

The chain carries TRBV27 and TRBJ2-7; 14 nucleotides match TRBD2. CDR1 is MNHEY, CDR2 SMNVEV, per germline (reference sequence). The CDR3 runs 13 residues. With 3 bases clipped from V and 11 bases from J, the junction kept 3 bases outside the gene matches. The CDR3 DNA reads as TGTGCCAGCAGTTTTGGGACTAGCGGGAGAAAGTACTTC. The encoded protein is CASSFGTSGRKYF.

In its sample, this clonotype was seen a few times. V usage is TRBV11-1 and J usage is TRBJ2-5, with 8 bases that match TRBD2. Germline-derived CDR1 and CDR2 are SGHAT and FQDESV (reference sequence). This CDR3 has 15 residues. V lost 4 bases to trimming and J lost 3 bases; unmatched junction nucleotides: 7. This CDR3 is CASSSTGRVKETQYF. CDR3 sequence (DNA): TGTGCCAGCAGCTCTACCGGGAGGGTAAAAGAGACCCAGTACTTC.

In the case of this clonotype: An end of the junction does not agree with germline; a read error may underlie this. V gene TRBV7-9 combines with J gene TRBJ2-4; 8 bases fit TRBD1. The CDR3 sequence is 19 residues long. The germline gives CDR1 SEHNR, CDR2 FQNEAQ (reference sequence). In nucleotides, the CDR3 is TGTGCCAGCAGCTTAGGATCAGGGGGCGGAATGCTGGCCAAAAACGTTCAGTACTTC. Translation: CASSLGSGGGMLAKNVQYF.

This chain connects TRBV3-1 to TRBJ1-2; no clear D. V dropped 0 bases and J dropped 3 bases, with 8 bases sitting between them. Germline V lookup: CDR1 LGHDT, CDR2 YNNKEL (reference sequence). The CDR3 runs to 14 residues. CDR3 loop: CASSQENRYYGYTF. The CDR3 DNA sequence: TGTGCCAGCAGCCAAGAGAACAGATACTATGGCTACACCTTC. The variable domain in full, completed from reference TRBV3-1 and TRBJ1-2, reads DTAVSQTPKYLVTQMGNDKSIKCEQNLGHDTMYWYKQDSKKFLKIMFSYNNKELIINETVPNRFSPKSPDKAHLNLHINSLELGDSAVYFCASSQENRYYGYTFGSGTRLTVV.

J is TRBJ2-1 and V is TRBV20-1; the match to TRBD1 covers 10 bases. The V gene end was trimmed by 5 bases and the J gene end by 3 bases; junction bases not matched to a gene: 4. There are 14 residues in the CDR3. Germline V gives CDR1 DFQATT, CDR2 SNEGSKA (reference sequence). This CDR3 reads CSAVRDRGYNEQFF. Written as DNA, the CDR3 is TGCAGTGCTGTCCGGGACAGGGGCTACAATGAGCAGTTCTTC.

V gene TRBV6-2 or TRBV6-3 combines with J gene TRBJ1-6; no firm D call. Per the germline V gene, CDR1 is MNHEY and CDR2 is SVGEGT. V was clipped by 3 bases and J by 8 bases, with 8 bases between them. This CDR3 spans 13 amino acids. CDR3 sequence (DNA): TGTGCCAGCAGTTATTCGGAGGATTCACCCCTCCACTTT. It encodes CASSYSEDSPLHF.

The chain is built from TRBV4-3 and TRBJ1-2, with D perhaps matching TRBD1 (5 bases). Germline assignment: CDR1 LGHNA and CDR2 YSLEER. CDR3 size: 16 residues. Trimming took off 1 base at V and 5 bases at J, with 17 bases between the two ends. CDR3 nucleotides: TGCGCCAGCAGCCAAGGGAACCGGGACTCCATTTATGGCTACACCTTC. Residues: CASSQGNRDSIYGYTF.

This clonotype was counted ten times or more. This chain uses TRBV15 with TRBJ2-7; D perhaps matches TRBD2 (6 bases). This CDR3 comprises 16 residues. V dropped 5 bases and J dropped 2 bases, with 19 bases sitting between them. Germline lookup yields CDR1 LNHNV and CDR2 YYDKDF (reference sequence). The CDR3 region is CATSGSRDSLAYEQYF. The CDR3 DNA reads as TGTGCCACCAGCGGATCCCGGGACTCGCTGGCCTACGAGCAGTACTTC.

The chain recombines TRBV12-3 or TRBV12-4 with TRBJ2-5; D is undetermined. V was clipped by 6 bases and J by 4 bases, with 6 bases between them. This CDR3 has 11 residues. The CDR3 DNA is TGTGCCAGCAGGGGGATAGAGACCCAGTACTTC. Amino acids: CASRGIETQYF.

The V call is TRBV6-1, the J call TRBJ2-4; 7 nucleotides match TRBD1. V was pared by 1 base and J by 9 bases, with 12 bases of the junction left unmatched. CDR1 is MNHNS and CDR2 is SASEGT in the germline V gene. The CDR3 has 16 residues. The CDR3 sequence: CASSEEGQYYVRIQYF. In DNA, the CDR3 is TGTGCCAGCAGTGAAGAGGGACAGTACTACGTTCGCATTCAGTACTTC.

The genes are TRBV29-1 and TRBJ1-2, with 11 bases aligning to TRBD1. The junction had 8 bases not matched to a gene; V was cut back by 6 bases and J by 8 bases. The CDR3 spans 13 residues. CDR1 and CDR2 from the germline V gene are SQVTM and ANQGSEA. The CDR3 protein is CSVPGQGAQGYTF. In DNA form, the CDR3 reads TGCAGCGTGCCCGGACAGGGGGCGCAAGGCTACACCTTC.

The chain has TRBV7-2 and TRBJ1-4, with D possibly matching TRBD1 (5 bases). Trimming shortened V by 0 bases and J by 5 bases, and 13 bases separated the two germline ends. CDR1 and CDR2 (germline): SGHTA, FQGNSA. The CDR3 has 16 residues. CDR3 protein: CASSLAAGTVNEKLFF. The DNA for the CDR3 is TGTGCCAGCAGCTTAGCGGCCGGGACGGTAAATGAAAAACTGTTTTTT.

Turning to this clonotype: A much larger clone differs from this one at a single base, so this may be a read error. The chain couples TRBV12-3 or TRBV12-4 to TRBJ2-5; 8 bases fit TRBD1. The J call may be incorrect, as the DNA end agrees better with TRBJ2-1. The CDR3 is 14 amino acids. For the CDR3, the DNA is TGTGCCAGCAGTCAGTGGACAGGGCAAGAGACCCAGTTCTTC. Protein sequence: CASSQWTGQETQFF.

The sample holds a few counts of this clonotype. The gene calls are TRBV20-1 and TRBJ2-5, with 7 bases that match TRBD2. The length of the CDR3 is 16 residues. Germline loops: CDR1 DFQATT, CDR2 SNEGSKA (reference sequence). V lost 0 bases, J lost 5 bases, and 12 bases stayed unmatched. This CDR3 reads CSARDMASGVKETQYF. CDR3 bases: TGCAGTGCTAGAGATATGGCTAGCGGAGTTAAGGAGACCCAGTACTTC.

The CDR3 reads CASSYSKLTSGVQETQYF. As DNA, the CDR3 is TGTGCCAGCAGTTACTCGAAGTTAACTAGCGGGGTTCAAGAGACCCAGTACTTC. The chain combines TRBV6-5 with TRBJ2-5, with 10 nucleotides matching TRBD2. The CDR3 runs 18 residues. Germline V gene lookup returns CDR1 MNHEY and CDR2 SVGAGI. The trim removed 0 bases at V and 2 bases at J, leaving 9 bases unmatched.

V and J are TRBV12-3 or TRBV12-4 and TRBJ2-2; 12 bases agree with TRBD2. This CDR3 spans 15 amino acids. With 6 bases clipped from V and 7 bases from J, the junction kept 6 bases outside the gene matches. In DNA, the CDR3 is TGTGCCAGCAGAGGACTAGCGGGAAGGGTCGGGGAGCTGTTTTTT. This translates into CASRGLAGRVGELFF.

The J gene is TRBJ2-6, the V gene TRBV12-3 or TRBV12-4; the D call may be TRBD1 or TRBD2 (5 bases each). There are 14 residues in the CDR3. With 3 bases removed from V and 10 bases from J, the gap between germline ends came to 13 bases. The CDR3: CASSFGGAGNVLTF. The DNA for the CDR3 is TGTGCCAGCAGTTTTGGGGGAGCAGGGAACGTCCTGACTTTC.

For this clonotype: The junction departs from the called germline gene at one end, perhaps through a read error. The chain combines TRBV4-3 with TRBJ2-3; D is unclear. The length of the CDR3 is 17 residues. The germline V gene has CDR1 LGHNA and CDR2 YSLEER. The CDR3 here is CASSQETVWIGTDTRYF. The CDR3 nucleotides are TGCGCCAGCAGCCAAGAAACGGTTTGGATTGGCACAGATACGCGGTATTTT.

V gene TRBV19 combines with J gene TRBJ2-3; D is possibly TRBD1 (5 bases). V gave up 5 bases and J gave up 5 bases, with 14 bases separating them. Per the germline V gene, CDR1 is LNHDA and CDR2 is SQIVND (reference sequence). The CDR3 is 14 residues long. CDR3 region: CASSSGWGGDTQYF. CDR3 coding DNA: TGTGCCAGTAGTTCCGGATGGGGCGGAGATACGCAGTATTTT.

This clonotype was recorded many times. The J gene is TRBJ1-1, the V gene TRBV12-3 or TRBV12-4, with D possibly matching TRBD1 (5 bases). Trimming shortened V by 4 bases and J by 2 bases, and 8 bases separated the two germline ends. This CDR3 comprises 13 residues. CDR3 coding DNA: TGTGCCAGCAGTTCAGGACACAACACTGAAGCTTTCTTT. As protein: CASSSGHNTEAFF.

The chain couples TRBV20-1 to TRBJ2-7; 15 bases are shared with TRBD2. In germline, CDR1 is DFQATT, CDR2 SNEGSKA (reference sequence). CDR3 length: 16 residues. V gave up 1 base and J gave up 6 bases; unmatched junction bases: 7. CDR3 sequence (DNA): TGCAGTGCTAGAGCTGAAGGGACTAGCGGGAGGTGCGAGCAGTACTTC. It translates to CSARAEGTSGRCEQYF.